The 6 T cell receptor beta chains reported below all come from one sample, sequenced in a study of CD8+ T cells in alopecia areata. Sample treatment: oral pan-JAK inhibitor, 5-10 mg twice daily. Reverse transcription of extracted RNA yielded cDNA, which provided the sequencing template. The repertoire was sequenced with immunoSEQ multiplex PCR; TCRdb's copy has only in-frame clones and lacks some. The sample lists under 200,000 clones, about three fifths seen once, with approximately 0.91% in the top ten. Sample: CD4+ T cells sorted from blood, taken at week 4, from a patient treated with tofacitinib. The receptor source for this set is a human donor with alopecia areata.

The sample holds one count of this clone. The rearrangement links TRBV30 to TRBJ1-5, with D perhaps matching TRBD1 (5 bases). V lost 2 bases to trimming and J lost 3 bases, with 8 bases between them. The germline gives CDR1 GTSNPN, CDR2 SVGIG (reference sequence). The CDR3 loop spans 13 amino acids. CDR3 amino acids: CAWSRGINQPQHF. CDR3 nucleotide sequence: TGTGCCTGGAGTAGGGGCATCAATCAGCCCCAGCATTTT.

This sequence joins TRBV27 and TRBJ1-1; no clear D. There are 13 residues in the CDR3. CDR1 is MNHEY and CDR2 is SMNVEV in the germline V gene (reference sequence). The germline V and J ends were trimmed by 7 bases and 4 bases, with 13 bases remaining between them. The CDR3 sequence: CASKSSRFTEAFF. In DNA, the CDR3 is TGTGCCAGCAAATCATCCAGGTTCACTGAAGCTTTCTTT.

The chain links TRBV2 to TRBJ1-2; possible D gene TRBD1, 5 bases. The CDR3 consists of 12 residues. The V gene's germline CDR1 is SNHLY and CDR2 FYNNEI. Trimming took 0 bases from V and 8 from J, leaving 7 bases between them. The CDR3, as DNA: TGTGCCAGCAGTGAAGCTGGGACCGGCTACACCTTC. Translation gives CASSEAGTGYTF.

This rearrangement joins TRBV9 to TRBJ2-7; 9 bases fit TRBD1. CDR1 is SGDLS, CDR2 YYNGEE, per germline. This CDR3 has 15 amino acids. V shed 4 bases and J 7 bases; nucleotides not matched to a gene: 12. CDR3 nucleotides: TGTGCCAGCAGCTCAGGGACAGGGAGGTCGGCGGAGCAGTACTTC. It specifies CASSSGTGRSAEQYF.

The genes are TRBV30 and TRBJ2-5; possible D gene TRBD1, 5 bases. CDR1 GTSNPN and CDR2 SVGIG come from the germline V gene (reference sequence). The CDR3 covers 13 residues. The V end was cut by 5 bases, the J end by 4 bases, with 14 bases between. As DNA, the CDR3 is TGTGCCTGGGTCCAGGGCCCCCCAGAGACCCAGTACTTC. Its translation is CAWVQGPPETQYF.

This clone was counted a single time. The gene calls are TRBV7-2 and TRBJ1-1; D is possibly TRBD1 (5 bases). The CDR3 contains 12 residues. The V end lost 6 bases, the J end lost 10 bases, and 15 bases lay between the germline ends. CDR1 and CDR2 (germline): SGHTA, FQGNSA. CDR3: CASSRDVGGAFF. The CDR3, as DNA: TGTGCCAGCAGTCGGGACGTCGGGGGAGCTTTCTTT.